The sample holds many counts of the clone carrying this T cell receptor (beta chain). Antigen: not known. TCR beta CDR3 regions were amplified from RNA transcripts. Following a first-round RT-PCR that used HTBI primers, a second-round multiplex PCR was carried out. TCRdb reprocessed the multiplex PCR reads via MiXCR and lists one record per CDR3 protein. Of roughly 400,000 distinct CDR3 sequences in the sample, 15% were seen once. Stable hyperthyroidism meant no ophthalmopathy within 18 months of follow-up. Newly diagnosed hyperthyroidism donors, aged 18 to 65, duration under 2 months. The entry originates in a study of Graves' ophthalmopathy and Graves' hyperthyroidism. Whole-study findings and limits: This model predicted ophthalmopathy progression (sensitivity 70% to 71%, specificity 72% to 80%). Blood was where most expanded thyroid clonotypes above 0.001 frequency also turned up.

Germline V gene lookup returns CDR1 SGHTA and CDR2 FQGTGA. Deletions cut 4 bases from V and 3 bases from J, with 9 bases between. The CDR3 covers 13 residues. This TCR derives from a woman aged 18-29 years with stable Graves' hyperthyroidism. Sample: peripheral blood. The gene calls are TRBV7-3 and TRBJ1-1; D not certain. Here the CDR3 reads CASSSSRHTEAFF. The CDR3, as DNA: TGTGCCAGCAGCTCCTCGCGGCACACTGAAGCTTTCTTT.